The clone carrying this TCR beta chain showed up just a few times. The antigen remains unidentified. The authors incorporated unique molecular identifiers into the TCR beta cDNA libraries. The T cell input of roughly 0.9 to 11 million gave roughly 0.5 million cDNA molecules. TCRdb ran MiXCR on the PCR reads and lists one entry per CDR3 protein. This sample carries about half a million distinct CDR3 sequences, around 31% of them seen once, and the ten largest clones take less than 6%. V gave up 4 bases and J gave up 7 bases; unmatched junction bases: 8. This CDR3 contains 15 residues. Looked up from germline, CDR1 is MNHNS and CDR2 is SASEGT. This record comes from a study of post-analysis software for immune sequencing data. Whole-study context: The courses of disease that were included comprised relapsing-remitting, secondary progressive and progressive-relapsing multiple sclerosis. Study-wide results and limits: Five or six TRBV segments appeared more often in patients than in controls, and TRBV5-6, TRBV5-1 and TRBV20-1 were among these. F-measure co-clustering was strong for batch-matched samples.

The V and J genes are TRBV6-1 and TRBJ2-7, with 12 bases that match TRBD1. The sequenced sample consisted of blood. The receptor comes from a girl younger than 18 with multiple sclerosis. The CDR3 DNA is TGTGCCAGCAGTGGCCGGGACAGGGGGCGAAGGGAGCAGTACTTC. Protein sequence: CASSGRDRGRREQYF.